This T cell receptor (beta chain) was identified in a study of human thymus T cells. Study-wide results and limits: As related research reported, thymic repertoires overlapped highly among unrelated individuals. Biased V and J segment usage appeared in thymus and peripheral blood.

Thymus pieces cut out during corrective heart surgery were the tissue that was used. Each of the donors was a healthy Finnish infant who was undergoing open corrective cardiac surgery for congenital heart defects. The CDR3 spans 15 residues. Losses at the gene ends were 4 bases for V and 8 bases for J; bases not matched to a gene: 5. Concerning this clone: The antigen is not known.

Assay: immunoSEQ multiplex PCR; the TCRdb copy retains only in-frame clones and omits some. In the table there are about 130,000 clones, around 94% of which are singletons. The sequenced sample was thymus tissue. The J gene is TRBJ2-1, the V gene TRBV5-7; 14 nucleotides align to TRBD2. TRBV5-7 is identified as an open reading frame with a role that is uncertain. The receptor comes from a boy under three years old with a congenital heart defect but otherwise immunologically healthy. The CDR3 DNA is TGTGCCAGCAGCAAGGGACTAGCGGGGGCCGATGAGCAGTTCTTC. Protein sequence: CASSKGLAGADEQFF.